This T cell receptor (beta chain) was captured by sequencing in a study of T cell responses to AZD1222 COVID-19 vaccine. In germline, CDR1 is SNHLY, CDR2 FYNNEI. With V trimmed by 4 bases and J by 5 bases, 5 bases remained unmatched. This CDR3 is built from 15 residues. Only in-frame clones appear in the TCRdb table, and some are missing; sequencing was by immunoSEQ multiplex PCR. The table shows under 200,000 clones, with more than 90% occurring only once. The source is an adult who received the MenACWY meningococcal vaccine as a control. The chain recombines TRBV2 with TRBJ2-3; 11 bases agree with TRBD2. The source was peripheral blood, collected 28 days after the second dose of the MenACWY control vaccine. The CDR3 DNA reads as TGTGCCAGCAGTGTCACTAGCGGGAGATTAGATACGCAGTATTTT. As protein: CASSVTSGRLDTQYF.